A single sample is the source of the 22 T cell receptor beta chains below, sequenced in a study of T cell repertoires in cytomegalovirus infection. TCRdb passed the reads through MiXCR, listing each CDR3 protein once. The repertoire has about 460,000 distinct CDR3 sequences, around 11% of them found once; the top ten carry roughly 10%. Sequencing input: PBMCs. All receptors derive from a human donor in good health (CMV status not recorded). Some clones in this sample may be carry-over from other donors' samples.

This clonotype was detected many times. This chain uses TRBV11-1 with TRBJ2-5; the D is unclear. Trimming stripped 3 bases from V and 2 bases from J, with 7 bases between. Looked up from germline, CDR1 is SGHAT and CDR2 is FQDESV (reference sequence). This CDR3 is built from 13 residues. The CDR3 DNA reads TGTGCCAGCAGCTTGACACCTCAAGAGACCCAGTACTTC. Its translation is CASSLTPQETQYF.

This clonotype was seen ten or more times. The chain joins TRBV5-6 to TRBJ1-1, with 10 bases aligning to TRBD1. V was pared by 3 bases and J by 4 bases, with 9 bases of the junction left unmatched. Germline V gene data show CDR1 as SGHDT and CDR2 as YYEEEE. The CDR3 totals 16 residues. DNA of the CDR3: TGTGCCAGCAGCTCTGGACCTGGACAGGGGGGCACTGAAGCTTTCTTT. It encodes CASSSGPGQGGTEAFF. Using reference TRBV5-6 and TRBJ1-1 for the parts outside the CDR3, the full variable domain is DAGVTQSPTHLIKTRGQQVTLRCSPKSGHDTVSWYQQALGQGPQFIFQYYEEEERQRGNFPDRFSGHQFPNYSSELNVNALLLGDSALYLCASSSGPGQGGTEAFFGQGTRLTVV.

This clonotype showed up many times. The V gene is TRBV11-2, the J gene TRBJ1-1; D is uncertain. The ends were cut back, 5 bases at V and 7 bases at J, with 14 bases in the middle. Germline-derived CDR1 and CDR2 are SGHAT and FQNNGV. This CDR3 has 13 amino acids. The CDR3 bases are TGTGCCAGCAGCCCCCTCCGGTGGGGTGAAGCTTTCTTT. Translating gives CASSPLRWGEAFF.

Ten or more counts support this clonotype. J is TRBJ2-2 and V is TRBV7-2; 8 bases are shared with TRBD1. Germline V gene lookup returns CDR1 SGHTA and CDR2 FQGNSA. The trim removed 5 bases at V and 4 bases at J, leaving 6 bases unmatched. There are 15 residues in the CDR3. CDR3 sequence: CASSVDRGITGELFF. The CDR3 region has the DNA TGTGCCAGCAGCGTAGACAGGGGAATCACCGGGGAGCTGTTTTTT.

This clonotype was recorded many times. The chain joins TRBV6-1 to TRBJ1-3; no clear D. The CDR3 extends over 15 amino acids. Deletions cut 6 bases from V and 2 bases from J, with 14 bases between. Germline V gene sequence: CDR1 MNHNS, CDR2 SASEGT. The CDR3 sequence: CASSFERNTGNTIYF. DNA of the CDR3: TGTGCCAGCAGCTTCGAGAGGAATACTGGAAACACCATATATTTT.

The sample holds many counts of this clonotype. The rearrangement joins TRBV6-1 to TRBJ1-1; possible D gene TRBD1, 5 bases. V lost 2 bases, J lost 5 bases, and 12 bases lay in between. The CDR3 covers 14 residues. CDR1 is MNHNS, CDR2 SASEGT, per germline. The CDR3 coding sequence is TGTGCCAGCAGTGAATTGGGGGGGAGGACTGAAGCTTTCTTT. Translating gives CASSELGGRTEAFF.

In its sample, this clonotype was seen many times. The CDR3 sequence: CASSYNTGAGANVLTF. The CDR3 nucleotides read TGTGCCAGCAGTTACAATACAGGGGCTGGGGCCAACGTCCTGACTTTC. The gene calls are TRBV6-2 or TRBV6-3 and TRBJ2-6; 7 nucleotides agree with TRBD1. CDR3 length: 16 amino acids. Trimming took 2 bases from V and 2 from J; bases not matched to a gene: 3. Germline V lookup: CDR1 MNHEY, CDR2 SVGEGT.

Many counts were recorded for this clonotype. The chain links TRBV11-2 to TRBJ1-1, with a tentative D call TRBD1 (5 bases). Trimming took off 5 bases at V and 8 bases at J, with 15 bases between the two ends. Germline V gene sequence: CDR1 SGHAT, CDR2 FQNNGV. The CDR3 is made up of 13 amino acids. As DNA, the CDR3 is TGTGCCAGCAGCATTTATAGGGGCGCAGAAGCTTTCTTT. It is translated as CASSIYRGAEAFF.

This clonotype showed up just a few times. The chain carries TRBV19 and TRBJ2-2, with no clear D. V lost 2 bases, J lost 6 bases, and 7 bases lay in between. CDR3 size: 13 residues. Per germline, CDR1 LNHDA and CDR2 SQIVND (reference sequence). CDR3 residues: CASSINWAGELFF. The CDR3 region has the DNA TGTGCCAGTAGTATAAATTGGGCCGGGGAGCTGTTTTTT.

In this sample, this clonotype turned up many times. V usage is TRBV12-3 or TRBV12-4 and J usage is TRBJ1-3, with 7 bases aligning to TRBD1. The CDR3 loop spans 15 amino acids. Unmatched junction bases numbered 3, after V lost 1 base and J lost 3 bases. The CDR3 sequence: CASSLEGANGNTIYF. The CDR3 DNA follows: TGTGCCAGCAGTTTAGAGGGGGCAAATGGAAACACCATATATTTT.

In its sample, this clonotype was seen a few times. The chain has TRBV15 and TRBJ1-4; 9 nucleotides align to TRBD1. The CDR3 has 15 amino acids. Germline V gene lookup returns CDR1 LNHNV and CDR2 YYDKDF (reference sequence). The J segment lost 7 bases and the V segment lost 6 bases, leaving 9 bases of the junction unmatched. The CDR3 nucleotides read TGTGCCACCAGAACAGAGGGACAGGGAGGTGAAAAACTGTTTTTT. Translating it yields CATRTEGQGGEKLFF.

This clonotype appeared many times. The rearrangement links TRBV7-9 to TRBJ2-1; D is unclear. The CDR3 runs 11 residues. In germline, CDR1 is SEHNR, CDR2 FQNEAQ (reference sequence). V was shortened by 3 bases and J by 7 bases, with 4 bases between the two germline ends. CDR3 in amino acids: CASSFRNEQFF. In DNA form, the CDR3 reads TGTGCCAGCAGCTTCCGGAATGAGCAGTTCTTC.

About this clonotype itself: A much larger clone sits a single nucleotide away, making a read error possible. The chain recombines TRBV28 with TRBJ2-3; 11 bases fit TRBD2. V was clipped by 6 bases and J by 1 base; unmatched bases: 9. This CDR3 has 17 residues. The germline gives CDR1 MDHEN, CDR2 SYDVKM. The CDR3 protein is CASRLLAGVVGTDTQYF. The DNA of the CDR3 is TGTGCCAGCAGATTACTAGCGGGAGTCGTCGGCACAGATACGCAGTATTTT. Looking up the rest from reference TRBV28 and TRBJ2-3 gives the full variable domain: DVKVTQSSRYLVKRTGEKVFLECVQDMDHENMFWYRQDPGLGLRLIYFSYDVKMKEKGDIPEGYSVSREKKERFSLILESASTNQTSMYLCASRLLAGVVGTDTQYFGPGTRLTVL.

This clonotype was recorded a few times. The chain uses TRBV20-1 and TRBJ2-3; D is undetermined. The CDR3 is made up of 13 amino acids. The V gene's germline CDR1 is DFQATT and CDR2 SNEGSKA (reference sequence). Trimming took off 1 base at V and 4 bases at J, with 9 bases between the two ends. The CDR3 sequence: CSARAPLADTQYF. The CDR3 DNA sequence: TGCAGTGCTAGAGCCCCCTTAGCAGATACGCAGTATTTT.

This clonotype was observed a handful of times. The rearrangement joins TRBV29-1 to TRBJ2-5; 9 nucleotides align to TRBD2. V was pared by 6 bases and J by 5 bases, with 1 base of the junction left unmatched. This CDR3 comprises 11 residues. From germline, CDR1 is SQVTM and CDR2 ANQGSEA. CDR3 nucleotide sequence: TGCAGCGTGCGGGAGGGGGAGACCCAGTACTTC. It codes for CSVREGETQYF.

The sample holds many counts of this clonotype. V is TRBV4-1 and J is TRBJ2-2; 11 nucleotides line up with TRBD2. The CDR3 extends over 17 amino acids. Germline loops: CDR1 MGHRA, CDR2 YSYEKL. J gave up 4 bases and V 2 bases, and 6 bases lay outside the gene matches. CDR3 loop: CASSQSVAGGGTGELFF. For the CDR3, the DNA is TGCGCCAGCAGCCAATCAGTAGCGGGAGGGGGCACCGGGGAGCTGTTTTTT.

In this sample, this clonotype turned up many times. The junction does not match germline at one end; this may be a read error. The V gene is TRBV5-1, the J gene TRBJ1-1; D is unresolved. The CDR3 sequence is 13 residues long. CDR1 is SGHRS and CDR2 is YFSETQ in the germline V gene. The DNA of the CDR3 is TGTGCCAGCAGCTTAGACCCGAACACTGAAGCTTTCTTT. Translation: CASSLDPNTEAFF.

The V call is TRBV20-1, the J call TRBJ1-5; D perhaps matches TRBD1 (5 bases). Germline CDR1 reads DFQATT; CDR2 reads SNEGSKA (reference sequence). The CDR3 is made up of 13 amino acids. V gave up 3 bases and J gave up 8 bases, with 14 bases separating them. CDR3 nucleotides: TGCAGTGCTAGCCCCGGGGGGGTTGAGCCCCAGCATTTT. As protein: CSASPGGVEPQHF.

This clonotype was observed at least ten times. The chain recombines TRBV5-4 with TRBJ2-3; D may be TRBD1 (6 bases). Deletions cut 2 bases from V and 3 bases from J, with 16 bases between. This CDR3 has 16 residues. The germline CDR1 and CDR2 sequences are SGHNT and YYREEE (reference sequence). The DNA of the CDR3 is TGTGCCAGCAGCTTTATCGGCAGGGGAGCAACAGATACGCAGTATTTT. Amino acids: CASSFIGRGATDTQYF.

This clonotype was seen only a few times. The gene calls are TRBV28 and TRBJ2-3; 13 bases line up with TRBD2. CDR3 length equals 18 residues. Trimming at V came to 6 bases and at J to 0 bases, leaving 9 bases not matched to a gene. Germline loops: CDR1 MDHEN, CDR2 SYDVKM. The CDR3: CASRPPGLAGPSTDTQYF. The DNA of the CDR3 is TGTGCCAGCAGACCGCCGGGACTAGCGGGGCCTAGCACAGATACGCAGTATTTT.

This clonotype was detected only a few times. The chain employs TRBV5-8 and TRBJ1-4; D gene unclear. The CDR3 has 14 amino acids. V gave up 4 bases and J gave up 5 bases, with 12 bases separating them. CDR1 is SGHTS and CDR2 is YDEGEE in the germline V gene. Written as DNA, the CDR3 is TGTGCCAGCAGCCGAAGAACAGAGAATGAAAAACTGTTTTTT. The encoded protein is CASSRRTENEKLFF.

This clonotype was seen repeatedly, ten times or more. This chain links TRBV4-2 with TRBJ1-1; 7 nucleotides line up with TRBD1. J gave up 7 bases and V 0 bases, and 5 bases lay outside the gene matches. The CDR3 length is 14 residues. Germline CDR1 and CDR2: LGHNA and YNFKEQ. CDR3 sequence: CASSQDRTGDEAFF. The CDR3 bases are TGTGCCAGCAGCCAAGACCGGACAGGTGATGAAGCTTTCTTT.